What follows are 4 T cell receptor beta chains derived from one specimen sequenced in a study of CD8 T cells in Susac syndrome. With random hexamers, reverse transcription was performed on about 0.5 to 1 ug of RNA. Each CDR3 protein is one row after TCRdb ran MiXCR on the immunoSEQ multiplex PCR reads. The sample holds about 140,000 distinct CDR3 sequences; approximately 95% are singletons and the top ten take roughly 0.14%. Sequencing was performed on CD4+ T cells from PBMCs. Receptors originate from a human donor with Susac syndrome.

This clonotype was detected only once. The chain is built from TRBV20-1 and TRBJ2-7, with 12 bases aligning to TRBD2. This CDR3 is built from 14 residues. V shed 5 bases and J 2 bases; nucleotides not matched to a gene: 4. Germline CDR1 is DFQATT and CDR2 is SNEGSKA (reference sequence). The CDR3 loop reads CSAGTSGSPYEQYF. The DNA for the CDR3 is TGCAGTGCTGGGACTAGCGGGTCACCCTACGAGCAGTACTTC.

The chain employs TRBV5-4 and TRBJ2-1, with D possibly TRBD2 on 6 matching bases. This CDR3 comprises 13 residues. Germline V gene sequence: CDR1 SGHNT, CDR2 YYREEE (reference sequence). V was shortened by 2 bases and J by 6 bases, with 9 bases between the two germline ends. The CDR3 region is CASSFTRGNEQFF. DNA for the CDR3: TGTGCCAGCAGCTTTACGCGGGGCAATGAGCAGTTCTTC. The whole variable domain, filled in from reference TRBV5-4 and TRBJ2-1, reads ETGVTQSPTHLIKTRGQQVTLRCSSQSGHNTVSWYQQALGQGPQFIFQYYREEENGRGNFPPRFSGLQFPNYSSELNVNALELDDSALYLCASSFTRGNEQFFGPGTRLTVL.

This chain uses TRBV27 with TRBJ2-3; D unclear. Germline values: CDR1 MNHEY, CDR2 SMNVEV (reference sequence). This CDR3 contains 14 residues. The V end lost 0 bases, the J end lost 4 bases, and 8 bases lay between the germline ends. The CDR3 region is CASSLSKSADTQYF. The CDR3 region has the DNA TGTGCCAGCAGTTTATCGAAGTCGGCAGATACGCAGTATTTT.

The chain links TRBV2 to TRBJ2-1; the D is unclear. From germline, CDR1 is SNHLY and CDR2 FYNNEI. The CDR3 totals 14 residues. Trimming took 6 bases from V and 7 from J, leaving 16 bases between them. For the CDR3, the DNA is TGTGCCAGCAGGGAGTCGGGTGGGTCAAATGAGCAGTTCTTC. As protein: CASRESGGSNEQFF.